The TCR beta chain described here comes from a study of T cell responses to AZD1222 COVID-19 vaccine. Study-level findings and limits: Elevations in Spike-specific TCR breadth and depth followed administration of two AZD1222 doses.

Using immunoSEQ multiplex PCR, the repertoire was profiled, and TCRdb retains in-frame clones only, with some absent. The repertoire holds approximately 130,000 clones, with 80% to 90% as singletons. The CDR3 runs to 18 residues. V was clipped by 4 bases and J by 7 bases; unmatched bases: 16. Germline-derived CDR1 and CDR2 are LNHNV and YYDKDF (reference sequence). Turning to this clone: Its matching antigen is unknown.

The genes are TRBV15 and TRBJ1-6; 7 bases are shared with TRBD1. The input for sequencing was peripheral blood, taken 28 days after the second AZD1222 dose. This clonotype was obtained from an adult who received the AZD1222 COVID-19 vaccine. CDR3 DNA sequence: TGTGCCACCAGCACGCGATTACAGGGGACATGGAGGAATTCACCCCTCCACTTT. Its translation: CATSTRLQGTWRNSPLHF.